This T cell receptor beta chain was obtained from a study of blood T cell repertoires in COVID-19. About the research overall: Nucleic acid was either cDNA or gDNA, and it came from T cells, B-cell-depleted T cells, or PBMCs.

Produced via immunoSEQ multiplex PCR; TCRdb's table is partial and in-frame only. The data hold about 180,000 clones, with more than 75% observed a single time. The sample taken for sequencing was peripheral blood. The clonotype was recovered from a person between 65 and 79 years old with COVID-19, enrolled during active disease.

In nucleotides, the CDR3 is TGCGCCAGCAGCTCCGAGTTGAGTCAGGCCTACAATGAGCAGTTCTTC. As protein: CASSSELSQAYNEQFF. The chain recombines TRBV5-1 with TRBJ2-1; D remains ambiguous. The germline gives CDR1 SGHRS, CDR2 YFSETQ. The CDR3 runs to 16 residues. V was shortened by 3 bases and J by 2 bases, with 15 bases between the two germline ends.